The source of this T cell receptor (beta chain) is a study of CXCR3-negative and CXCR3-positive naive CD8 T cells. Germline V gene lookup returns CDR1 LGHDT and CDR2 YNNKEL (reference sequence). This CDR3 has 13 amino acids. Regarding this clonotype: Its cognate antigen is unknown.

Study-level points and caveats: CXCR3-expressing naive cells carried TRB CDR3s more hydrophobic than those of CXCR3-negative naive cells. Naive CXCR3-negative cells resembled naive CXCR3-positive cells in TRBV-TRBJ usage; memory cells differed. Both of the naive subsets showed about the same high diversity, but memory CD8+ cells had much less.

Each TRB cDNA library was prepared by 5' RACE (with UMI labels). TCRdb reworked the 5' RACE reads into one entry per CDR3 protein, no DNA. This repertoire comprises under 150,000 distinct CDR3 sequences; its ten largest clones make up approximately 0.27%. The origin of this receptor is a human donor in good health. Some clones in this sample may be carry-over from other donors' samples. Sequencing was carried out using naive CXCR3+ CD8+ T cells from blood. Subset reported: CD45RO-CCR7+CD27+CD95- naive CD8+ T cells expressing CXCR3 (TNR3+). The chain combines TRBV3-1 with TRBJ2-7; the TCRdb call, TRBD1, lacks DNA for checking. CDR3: CASSDRVGYEQYF.